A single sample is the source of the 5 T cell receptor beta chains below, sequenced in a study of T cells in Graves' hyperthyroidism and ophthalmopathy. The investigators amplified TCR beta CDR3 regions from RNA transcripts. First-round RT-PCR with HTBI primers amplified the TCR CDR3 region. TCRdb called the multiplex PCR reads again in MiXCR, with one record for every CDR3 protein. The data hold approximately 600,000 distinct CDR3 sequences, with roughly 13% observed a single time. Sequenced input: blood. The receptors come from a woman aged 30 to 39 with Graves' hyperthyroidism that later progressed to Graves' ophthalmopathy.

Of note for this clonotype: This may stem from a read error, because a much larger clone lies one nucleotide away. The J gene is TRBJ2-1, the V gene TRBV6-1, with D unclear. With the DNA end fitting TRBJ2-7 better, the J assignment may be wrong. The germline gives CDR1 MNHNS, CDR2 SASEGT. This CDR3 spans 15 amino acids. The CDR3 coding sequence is TGTGCCAGCATGGAGCTCAGGAGCTCCTACAATGAGCAGTACTTC. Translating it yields CASMELRSSYNEQYF.

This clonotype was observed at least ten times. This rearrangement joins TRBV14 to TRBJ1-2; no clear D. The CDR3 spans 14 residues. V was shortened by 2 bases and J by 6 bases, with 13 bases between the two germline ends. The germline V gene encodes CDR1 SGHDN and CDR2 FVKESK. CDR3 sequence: CASSQQDIGNGYTF. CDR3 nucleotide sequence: TGTGCCAGCAGCCAACAAGACATCGGGAATGGCTACACCTTC.

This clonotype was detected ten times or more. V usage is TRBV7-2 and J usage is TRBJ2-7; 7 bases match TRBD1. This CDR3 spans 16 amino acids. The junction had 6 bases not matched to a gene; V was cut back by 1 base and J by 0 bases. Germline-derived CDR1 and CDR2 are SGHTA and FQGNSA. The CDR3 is CASSLEARGSSYEQYF. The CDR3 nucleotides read TGTGCCAGCAGCTTAGAAGCCAGGGGGAGCTCCTACGAGCAGTACTTC.

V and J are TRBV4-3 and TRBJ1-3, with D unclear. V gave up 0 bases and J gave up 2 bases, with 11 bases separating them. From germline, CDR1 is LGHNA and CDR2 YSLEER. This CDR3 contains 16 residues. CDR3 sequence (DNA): TGCGCCAGCAGCCAAGATTTAGGCAGGACTGGAAACACCATATATTTT. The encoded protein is CASSQDLGRTGNTIYF.

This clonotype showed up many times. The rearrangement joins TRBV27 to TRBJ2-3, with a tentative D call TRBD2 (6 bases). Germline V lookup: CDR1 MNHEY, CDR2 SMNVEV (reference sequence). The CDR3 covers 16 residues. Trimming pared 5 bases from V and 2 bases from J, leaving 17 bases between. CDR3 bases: TGTGCCAGCAGTGTCGGGACTGTGGAAACCACAGATACGCAGTATTTT. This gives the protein CASSVGTVETTDTQYF.